This T cell receptor (beta chain) was observed in a study of CD8 T cells in Susac syndrome. RNA, at about 0.45 to 1 ug, was reverse transcribed with random hexamers. TCR beta CDR3 was amplified by immunoSEQ covering 54 Vbeta and 13 Jbeta. TCRdb analysed the immunoSEQ multiplex PCR reads with MiXCR anew, one entry per CDR3 protein. Among about 160,000 distinct CDR3 sequences, 92% were seen once, and the ten largest hold about 0.073%. Sequencing of TCR beta was performed on blood CD8+ T cells and on blood CD4+ T cells. Germline V gene lookup returns CDR1 MGHRA and CDR2 YSYEKL. The CDR3 totals 15 residues. With V trimmed by 4 bases and J by 7 bases, 10 bases remained unmatched.

The sequencing sample was made of CD4+ T cells from PBMCs. The clonotype comes from a human donor in good health. The chain has TRBV4-1 and TRBJ2-7; the match to TRBD1 covers 10 bases. For the CDR3, the DNA is TGCGCCAGCAGCCCGTTGGGACAGGGGTTGAGAGAGCAGTACTTC. It encodes CASSPLGQGLREQYF.